The 19 T cell receptor beta chains presented below share a single source sample, sequenced in a study of T cells in women clearing cervical HPV infection. Some clones are missing from TCRdb's copy, which holds only in-frame ones; the method was immunoSEQ multiplex PCR. Its listing shows about 33,000 clones. Material for sequencing was blood buffy coat. These receptors all stem from a woman aged 18 to 75 with a cervical HPV16 infection that either progressed to CIN3+ or cleared (not recorded which).

With regard to this clone: Sequencing ends 3 residues short of the CDR3 end; the germline J gene provides the rest. V is TRBV11-2 and J is TRBJ1-2, with 7 bases that match TRBD1. Per germline, CDR1 SGHAT and CDR2 FQNNGV. The CDR3 has 15 amino acids. V lost 5 bases, J lost 7 bases, and 13 bases stayed unmatched. The CDR3 spells CASSPIETGKSGYTF. Incomplete CDR3 DNA: TGTGCCAGCAGCCCGATTGAGACAGGGAAGTCTGGC.

Remarks on this clone: The CDR3 end lies 3 residues beyond the end of the read and is filled in from the germline J gene. This chain links TRBV6-1 with TRBJ2-7; D is unresolved. Per the germline V gene, CDR1 is MNHNS and CDR2 is SASEGT. This CDR3 contains 15 residues. Deletions cut 0 bases from V and 0 bases from J, with 9 bases between. The CDR3 loop is CASSEAQASSYEQYF. The sequenced part of the CDR3 DNA is TGTGCCAGCAGTGAAGCTCAAGCTAGCTCCTACGAG.

Concerning this clone: The read halts 3 residues ahead of the CDR3 end, with the missing end drawn from the germline J gene. The chain couples TRBV6-2 or TRBV6-3 to TRBJ2-2; 15 nucleotides align to TRBD2. Germline loops: CDR1 MNHEY, CDR2 SVGEGT. V gave up 4 bases and J gave up 4 bases; unmatched junction bases: 1. This CDR3 comprises 16 residues. The covered CDR3 bases are TGTGCCAGCAGTTGGGGACTAGCGGGAGGCACCGGGGAG. This encodes CASSWGLAGGTGE. From start to end, the CDR3 is CASSWGLAGGTGELFF.

As regards this clone: The read gets to within 3 residues of the CDR3 end, and the germline J gene fills in the rest. The chain recombines TRBV19 with TRBJ1-2, with 10 bases aligning to TRBD1. The germline V gene has CDR1 LNHDA and CDR2 SQIVND (reference sequence). The length of the CDR3 is 15 residues. This chain's CDR3 is CASSIGTGAYYDYTF. The CDR3 DNA, read in part, is TGTGCCAGTAGCATCGGGACAGGGGCTTACTACGAC.

With regard to this clone: The observed sequence ends 3 residues before the CDR3 terminus, with the missing tail filled in from the germline J gene. The chain combines TRBV20-1 with TRBJ1-4, with TRBD1 as a possible D gene (5 bases). V lost 6 bases to trimming and J lost 8 bases, with 16 bases between them. Germline CDR1 is DFQATT and CDR2 is SNEGSKA (reference sequence). There are 13 residues in the CDR3. CDR3 sequence: CSAIETEAEKLFF. CDR3 DNA, as far as it was read: TGCAGTGCAATTGAGACAGAAGCGGAAAAA.

Regarding this clone: The read ends 3 residues before the CDR3 terminus; that terminus is restored from the germline J gene. This rearrangement joins TRBV11-3 to TRBJ2-1; D call uncertain. Deletions cut 5 bases from V and 1 base from J, with 9 bases between. Germline CDR1 and CDR2: SGHNT and YENEEA. This CDR3 comprises 14 residues. CDR3 bases read: TGTGCCAGCAGCCAGAGCAGGTCCTACAATGAG. Protein product: CASSQSRSYNE. The full CDR3 is CASSQSRSYNEQFF.

About this clone itself: The read ends 3 residues before the CDR3 terminus; that terminus is restored from the germline J gene. This chain uses TRBV20-1 with TRBJ2-1; D call uncertain. The CDR3 has 16 amino acids. V dropped 2 bases and J dropped 0 bases, with 14 bases sitting between them. The germline V gene has CDR1 DFQATT and CDR2 SNEGSKA (reference sequence). The CDR3 region is CSARQSAASSYNEQFF. CDR3 bases read: TGCAGTGCTAGACAATCGGCGGCTAGCTCCTACAATGAG.

As concerns this clone: The CDR3 end is not reached by the read, which stops 3 residues before it; the germline J gene fills it in. The chain employs TRBV29-1 and TRBJ2-7, with a tentative D call TRBD1 (6 bases). Germline CDR1 and CDR2: SQVTM and ANQGSEA. The CDR3 spans 12 residues. V gave up 6 bases and J gave up 5 bases, with 14 bases separating them. The part of the CDR3 DNA that was read is TGCAGCGTCGAGGGGGATCAAAACGAG. Its protein product is CSVEGDQNE. From start to end, the CDR3 is CSVEGDQNEQYF.

On this clone: The read falls 3 residues short of the CDR3 end, and the missing part is taken from the germline J gene. This chain connects TRBV2 to TRBJ1-4, with 8 bases lining up with TRBD1. The CDR3 contains 14 residues. Germline assignment: CDR1 SNHLY and CDR2 FYNNEI. V was pared by 3 bases and J by 7 bases, with 4 bases of the junction left unmatched. CDR3: CASSDDRGGEKLFF. The DNA read from the CDR3 is TGTGCCAGCAGTGACGACAGGGGAGGTGAAAAA.

CDR3 DNA (partial): TGTGCCAGCAGCGTTAGCGACCAAGAGACC. Its translation: CASSVSDQET. The entire CDR3 protein is CASSVSDQETQYF. V usage is TRBV11-2 and J usage is TRBJ2-5; a possible D gene is TRBD2 (5 bases). The read halts 3 residues ahead of the CDR3 end, with the missing end drawn from the germline J gene. Trimming removed 5 bases from V and 0 bases from J, with 7 bases in between. CDR1 and CDR2 (germline): SGHAT, FQNNGV. The CDR3 has 13 residues.

With respect to this clone: The CDR3 end is not reached by the read, which stops 3 residues before it; the germline J gene fills it in. This chain uses TRBV13 with TRBJ2-1, with a possible D match to TRBD1 (6 bases). The V and J ends lost 5 bases and 8 bases respectively, with 19 bases between them. The CDR3 sequence is 15 residues long. Germline V gives CDR1 PRHDT, CDR2 FYEKMQ (reference sequence). CDR3: CASSPIARRGYEQFF. The CDR3 DNA, read in part, is TGTGCCAGCAGCCCCATTGCCCGCAGGGGCTATGAG.

Worth noting for this clone: Coverage ceases 3 residues before the CDR3 finishes, and the germline J gene fills in the end. The chain carries TRBV30 and TRBJ1-5; 8 bases align to TRBD1. V lost 8 bases, J lost 5 bases, and 8 bases stayed unmatched. CDR1 is GTSNPN and CDR2 is SVGIG in the germline V gene (reference sequence). The CDR3 extends over 13 amino acids. The CDR3 loop is CAATGVGDQPQHF. The part of the CDR3 DNA that was read is TGTGCCGCGACAGGGGTGGGAGATCAGCCC.

Regarding this clone: The CDR3 end falls 3 residues outside the read, so it is completed with the germline J gene. The chain couples TRBV23-1 to TRBJ2-1, with TRBD1 matching over 7 bases. TRBV23-1 is recorded as an ORF, its role being uncertain. The CDR3 contains 15 residues. Unmatched junction bases numbered 5, after V lost 3 bases and J lost 3 bases. Here the CDR3 reads CASSQWGQYYNEQFF. Partial CDR3 DNA: TGCGCCAGCAGTCAGTGGGGACAGTACTACAATGAG.

Remarks on this clone: From the germline J gene comes the end of the CDR3, since the read stops 3 residues before it. The chain is built from TRBV20-1 and TRBJ2-5; D uncertain. Germline V gene data show CDR1 as DFQATT and CDR2 as SNEGSKA (reference sequence). The CDR3 spans 13 residues. V lost 0 bases and J 0 bases, leaving 5 bases between the germline ends. The covered CDR3 bases are TGCAGTGCTAGAGATGTAAACCAAGAGACC. It is translated as CSARDVNQET. The CDR3 reads in full as CSARDVNQETQYF.

Concerning this clone itself: The read ends 3 residues before the CDR3 terminus; that terminus is restored from the germline J gene. The chain combines TRBV9 with TRBJ1-2, with 7 bases lining up with TRBD1. From germline, CDR1 is SGDLS and CDR2 YYNGEE. The CDR3 is 16 amino acids. Trimming at V came to 0 bases and at J to 5 bases, leaving 10 bases not matched to a gene. The CDR3 bases that were read are TGTGCCAGCAGCGTAGGAGGGGGCGCCACGGAGTATGGC. It encodes CASSVGGGATEYG. The whole CDR3 protein is CASSVGGGATEYGYTF.

About this clone: With the read ending 3 residues before the CDR3 end, the germline J gene is used to fill in that end. The genes are TRBV20-1 and TRBJ2-1, with a possible D match to TRBD1 (6 bases). Trimming pared 6 bases from V and 8 bases from J, leaving 11 bases between. The length of the CDR3 is 11 residues. Germline assignment: CDR1 DFQATT and CDR2 SNEGSKA (reference sequence). The CDR3 DNA, read in part, is TGCAGTGCGGACAGTGGTCATGAG. It codes for CSADSGHE. The whole CDR3 region reads CSADSGHEQFF.

To note about this clone: The read ends 3 residues shy of where the CDR3 ends; the end is completed using the germline J gene. The chain recombines TRBV19 with TRBJ1-4; 8 bases are a match to TRBD1. Germline V CDR1 and CDR2: LNHDA, SQIVND (reference sequence). The V segment lost 6 bases and the J segment 0 bases; nucleotides outside the gene matches: 3. CDR3 length: 15 residues. CDR3 DNA, as far as it was read: TGTGCCAGTAGGGGACAGGAAGCAACTAATGAAAAA. It specifies CASRGQEATNEK. The complete CDR3 sequence is CASRGQEATNEKLFF.

Turning to this clone: With the read ending 3 residues before the CDR3 end, the germline J gene is used to fill in that end. This chain joins TRBV7-9 and TRBJ2-7, with TRBD2 matching over 9 bases. The CDR3 loop spans 15 amino acids. The junction had 5 bases not matched to a gene; V was cut back by 2 bases and J by 3 bases. CDR1 is SEHNR, CDR2 FQNEAQ, per germline (reference sequence). Here the CDR3 reads CASSLMTSGYYEQYF. CDR3 DNA (partial): TGTGCCAGCAGCTTAATGACTAGCGGTTACTACGAG. The full variable domain, with the rest looked up from reference TRBV7-9 and TRBJ2-7, is DTGVSQNPRHKITKRGQNVTFRCDPISEHNRLYWYRQTLGQGPEFLTYFQNEAQLEKSRLLSDRFSAERPKGSFSTLEIQRTEQGDSAMYLCASSLMTSGYYEQYFGPGTRLTVT.

In regard to this clone: The read falls 3 residues short of the CDR3 end, and the missing part is taken from the germline J gene. The chain links TRBV7-9 to TRBJ1-6; D is perhaps TRBD1 (5 bases). This CDR3 is built from 14 residues. The germline gives CDR1 SEHNR, CDR2 FQNEAQ (reference sequence). V was shortened by 2 bases and J by 6 bases, with 8 bases between the two germline ends. The CDR3 here is CASSLQGGNSPLHF. CDR3 bases read: TGTGCCAGCAGCTTACAGGGTGGTAATTCACCC.